The 9 T cell receptor beta chains below come from one sample, sequenced in a study of T cells in Graves' hyperthyroidism and ophthalmopathy. Amplified regions were TCR beta CDR3 sequences from RNA transcripts. The primer set for the first-round RT-PCR of the TCR CDR3 was HTBI. MiXCR, applied by TCRdb to the multiplex PCR reads, yields one record per CDR3 protein. The sample includes 600,000 to 650,000 distinct CDR3 sequences, 20% of them seen just once. Sequencing was done on a sample of blood. These receptors were collected from a young man with Graves' ophthalmopathy.

This clonotype appeared many times. The rearrangement uses TRBV27 and TRBJ2-7; D is undetermined. The CDR3 is 13 residues long. The V end lost 4 bases, the J end lost 2 bases, and 9 bases lay between the germline ends. Germline V gene data show CDR1 as MNHEY and CDR2 as SMNVEV (reference sequence). The CDR3 sequence: CASSSNPPYEQYF. The CDR3, as DNA: TGTGCCAGCAGTTCGAACCCTCCCTACGAGCAGTACTTC.

This clonotype has more than one count but fewer than ten. The chain combines TRBV28 with TRBJ2-5, with TRBD1 matching over 8 bases. Germline V lookup: CDR1 MDHEN, CDR2 SYDVKM. This CDR3 is built from 15 residues. V gave up 3 bases and J gave up 1 base; unmatched junction bases: 4. The CDR3 nucleotides are TGTGCCAGCAGTTTGCCCACAGGGGGCCAAGAGACCCAGTACTTC. This gives the protein CASSLPTGGQETQYF.

This clonotype was counted between two and nine times. The genes are TRBV20-1 and TRBJ1-4; D is undetermined. In germline, CDR1 is DFQATT, CDR2 SNEGSKA (reference sequence). The CDR3 has 17 amino acids. V was clipped by 0 bases and J by 0 bases, with 14 bases between them. CDR3 nucleotide sequence: TGCAGTGCTAGAGATTCGGGGAGGTCTGCAACTAATGAAAAACTGTTTTTT. Protein: CSARDSGRSATNEKLFF.

This rearrangement joins TRBV4-1 to TRBJ1-3; possibly TRBD1 for D (6 bases). The germline gives CDR1 MGHRA, CDR2 YSYEKL. V dropped 4 bases and J dropped 2 bases, with 12 bases sitting between them. There are 15 residues in the CDR3. The chain's CDR3 is CASSRDRQAGNTIYF. CDR3 sequence (DNA): TGCGCCAGCAGCCGAGATCGACAGGCTGGAAACACCATATATTTT.

This clonotype was counted many times. V is TRBV28 and J is TRBJ2-7; TRBD1 matches at 9 bases. V lost 4 bases and J lost 3; bases outside the gene matches: 7. Germline assignment: CDR1 MDHEN and CDR2 SYDVKM. This CDR3 is built from 15 residues. This chain's CDR3 is CASSSPGTGNYEQYF. Here the CDR3 DNA reads TGTGCCAGCAGTTCTCCTGGGACAGGGAACTACGAGCAGTACTTC.

The sample holds many counts of this clonotype. The chain recombines TRBV11-2 with TRBJ2-3; weak D call: TRBD1 (6 bases). The ends were cut back, 5 bases at V and 5 bases at J, with 26 bases in the middle. CDR3 length: 18 residues. The germline gives CDR1 SGHAT, CDR2 FQNNGV. The DNA for the CDR3 is TGTGCCAGCAGCCCTCTCTGGTTGATGGGGGCAAGTGAAGATACGCAGTATTTT. It yields the protein CASSPLWLMGASEDTQYF. The full variable domain, rest sourced from reference TRBV11-2 and TRBJ2-3, is EAGVAQSPRYKIIEKRQSVAFWCNPISGHATLYWYQQILGQGPKLLIQFQNNGVVDDSQLPKDRFSAERLKGVDSTLKIQPAKLEDSAVYLCASSPLWLMGASEDTQYFGPGTRLTVL.

This clonotype was found a few times. One junction end disagrees with the germline gene, perhaps due to a read error. V is TRBV7-3 and J is TRBJ2-1, with TRBD2 as a possible D gene (6 bases). From germline, CDR1 is SGHTA and CDR2 FQGTGA. The CDR3 spans 16 residues. CDR3 sequence reads: CASSQDGTFSYNEQFF. CDR3 in DNA: TGCGCCAGCAGCCAAGACGGGACTTTCTCCTACAATGAGCAGTTCTTC.

The chain links TRBV2 to TRBJ2-2; no definite D call. Germline-derived CDR1 and CDR2 are SNHLY and FYNNEI. The CDR3 is 15 amino acids. Trimming cost V 4 bases and J 7 bases, with 16 bases left between them. The CDR3 is CASSGQTYIGGELFF. The CDR3 DNA reads as TGTGCCAGCAGTGGTCAGACCTACATTGGCGGGGAGCTGTTTTTT.

This sequence joins TRBV5-6 and TRBJ1-1, with D possibly being TRBD1 (5 bases). The V gene lost 5 bases and the J gene lost 7 bases, with 18 bases spanning the gap. The CDR3 length is 14 residues. CDR1 and CDR2 from the germline V gene are SGHDT and YYEEEE. CDR3 sequence reads: CASSPFDSPGEAFF. CDR3 coding DNA: TGTGCCAGCAGTCCTTTTGACAGCCCGGGTGAAGCTTTCTTT.